This T cell receptor (beta chain) was identified in a study of cytomegalovirus exposure and HLA in healthy donors. Study overall: Around 86 million unique TCRs, all from HLA-typed donors, were included in an early release of the data. General observations from the study: Highly shared variants forming one cluster were likely a sequencing artifact. Compared with the approximately 680-donor mean, an Asian-associated ancestry cluster reportedly had fewer N-insertions, according to a later analysis.

Despite likely unrecorded immune exposures, the donors were nominally healthy at the time of sampling. This clone was counted between two and nine times. Its antigen is unknown. This CDR3 has 13 residues. Germline V lookup: CDR1 SGHAT, CDR2 FQNNGV. Trimming cost V 6 bases and J 4 bases, with 13 bases left between them. The PCR had 60 Vbeta and 13 Jbeta primers. Data came from immunoSEQ multiplex PCR; TCRdb stores just in-frame clones and leaves some out. In the table there are about 120,000 clones, around 80% of which are singletons. The V gene is TRBV11-2, the J gene TRBJ2-7; D is possibly TRBD2 (7 bases). The sequenced material came from PBMCs. This receptor was obtained from a female donor in good health and CMV-seronegative. Here the CDR3 DNA reads TGTGCCAGCAGGGGGGGGGCGATTTACGAGCAGTACTTC. It yields the protein CASRGGAIYEQYF.